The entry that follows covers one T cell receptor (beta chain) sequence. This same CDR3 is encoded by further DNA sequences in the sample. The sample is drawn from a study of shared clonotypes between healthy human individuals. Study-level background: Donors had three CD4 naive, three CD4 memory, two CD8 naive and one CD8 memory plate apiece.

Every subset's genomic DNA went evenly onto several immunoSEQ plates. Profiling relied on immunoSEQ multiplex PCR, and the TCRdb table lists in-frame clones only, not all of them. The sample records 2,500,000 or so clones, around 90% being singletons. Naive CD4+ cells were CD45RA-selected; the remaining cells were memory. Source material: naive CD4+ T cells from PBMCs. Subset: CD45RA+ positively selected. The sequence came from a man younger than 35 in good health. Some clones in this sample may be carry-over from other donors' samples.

In nucleotides, the CDR3 is TGCAGTACCCGAGGGACAGATACGCAGTATTTT. Translated: CSTRGTDTQYF. V usage is TRBV20-1 and J usage is TRBJ2-3, with TRBD2 as a possible D gene (5 bases). The germline V gene has CDR1 DFQATT and CDR2 SNEGSKA (reference sequence). The CDR3 sequence is 11 residues long. Trimming cost V 8 bases and J 3 bases, with 9 bases left between them.